The clone carrying this T cell receptor (beta chain) was seen a few times. What it binds is unknown. These data originate in a study of CD8+ T cells in alopecia areata. The V end was cut by 1 base, the J end by 4 bases, with 13 bases between. The germline gives CDR1 MGHRA, CDR2 YSYEKL. There are 16 residues in the CDR3. General study findings and limits: For lesional scalp, especially alopecia totalis/universalis, clonality was higher than in normal scalp.

Researchers gathered lesional scalp punch biopsies and peripheral blood from patients with alopecia areata. Reverse transcription of extracted RNA yielded cDNA, which provided the sequencing template. TCRdb's table, derived via immunoSEQ multiplex PCR, lists solely in-frame clones and lacks some. Among fewer than 200,000 clones listed, 67% were seen once. The chain employs TRBV4-1 and TRBJ2-2; TRBD2 might be the D (5 bases). The clonotype comes from a human donor with alopecia areata. Here the sequenced sample was CD8+ T cells sorted from blood, taken at week 0. CDR3 sequence (DNA): TGCGCCAGCAGCCAAGGCGGAGGTCGGCCCACCGGGGAGCTGTTTTTT. It specifies CASSQGGGRPTGELFF.